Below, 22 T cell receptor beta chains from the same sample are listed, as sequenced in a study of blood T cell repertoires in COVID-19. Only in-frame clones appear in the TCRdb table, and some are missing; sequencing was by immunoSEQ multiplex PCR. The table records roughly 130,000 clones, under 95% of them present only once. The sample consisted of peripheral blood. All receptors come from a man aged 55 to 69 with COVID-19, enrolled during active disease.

CDR3 DNA: TGTGCCAGCAGTAGGGCGGGAGGCCGGTACGAGCAGTACTTC. It specifies CASSRAGGRYEQYF. The chain has TRBV28 and TRBJ2-7, with 8 bases lining up with TRBD2. The CDR3 is 14 residues long. Germline V gives CDR1 MDHEN, CDR2 SYDVKM. J lost 4 bases, V lost 5 bases, and 7 bases had no gene match.

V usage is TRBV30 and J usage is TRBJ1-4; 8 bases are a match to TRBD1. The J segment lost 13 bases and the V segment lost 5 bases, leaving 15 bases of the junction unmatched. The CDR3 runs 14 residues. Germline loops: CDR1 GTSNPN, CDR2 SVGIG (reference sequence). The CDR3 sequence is CAWSARDRRIGLFF. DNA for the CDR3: TGTGCCTGGTCGGCCCGGGACAGGCGAATAGGACTGTTTTTT.

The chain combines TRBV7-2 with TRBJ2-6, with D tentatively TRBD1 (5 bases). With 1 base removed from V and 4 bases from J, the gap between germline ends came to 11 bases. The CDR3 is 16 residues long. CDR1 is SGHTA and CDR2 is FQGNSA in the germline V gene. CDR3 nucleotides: TGTGCCAGCAGCTTAGTGGCAGGGTTGGGGGCCAACGTCCTGACTTTC. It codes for CASSLVAGLGANVLTF.

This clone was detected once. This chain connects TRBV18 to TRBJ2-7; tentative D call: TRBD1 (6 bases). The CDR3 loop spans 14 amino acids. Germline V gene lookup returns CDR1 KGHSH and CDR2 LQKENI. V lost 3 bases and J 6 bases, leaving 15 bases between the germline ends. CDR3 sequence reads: CASSPAGAQREQYF. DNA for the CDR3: TGTGCCAGCTCACCTGCAGGGGCTCAGCGCGAGCAGTACTTC.

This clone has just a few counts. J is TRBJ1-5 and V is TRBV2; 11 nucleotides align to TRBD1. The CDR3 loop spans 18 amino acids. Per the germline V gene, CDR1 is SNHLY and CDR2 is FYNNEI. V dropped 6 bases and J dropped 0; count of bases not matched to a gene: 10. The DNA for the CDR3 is TGTGCCAGCAGCTATGGGACAGGGGGACCTTATAGCAATCAGCCCCAGCATTTT. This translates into CASSYGTGGPYSNQPQHF.

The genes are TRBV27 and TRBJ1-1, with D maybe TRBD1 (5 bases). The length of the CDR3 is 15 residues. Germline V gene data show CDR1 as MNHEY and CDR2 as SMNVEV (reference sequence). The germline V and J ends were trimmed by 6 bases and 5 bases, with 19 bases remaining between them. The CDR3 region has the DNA TGTGCCAGCAGCCCGTACGAGGGACGGGGGACTGAAGCTTTCTTT. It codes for CASSPYEGRGTEAFF.

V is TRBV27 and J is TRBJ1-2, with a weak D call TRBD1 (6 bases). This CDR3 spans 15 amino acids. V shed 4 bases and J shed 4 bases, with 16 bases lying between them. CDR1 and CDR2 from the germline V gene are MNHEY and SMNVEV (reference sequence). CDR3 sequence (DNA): TGTGCCAGCAGTTCATCTCCGGGACACCTCTATGGCTACACCTTC. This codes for CASSSSPGHLYGYTF.

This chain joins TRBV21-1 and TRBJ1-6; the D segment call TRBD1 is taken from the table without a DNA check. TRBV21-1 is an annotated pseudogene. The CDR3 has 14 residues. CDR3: CASSRGQGDSPLHF. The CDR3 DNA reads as TGTGCCAGCAGCAGGGGACAGGGCGATTCACCCCTCCACTTT.

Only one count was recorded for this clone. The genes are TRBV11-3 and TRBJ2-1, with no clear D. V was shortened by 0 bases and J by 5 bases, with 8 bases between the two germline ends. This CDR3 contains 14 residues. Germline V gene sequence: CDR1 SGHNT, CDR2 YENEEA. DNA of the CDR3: TGTGCCAGCAGCTTAGATCCTTCGGACAATGAGCAGTTCTTC. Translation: CASSLDPSDNEQFF. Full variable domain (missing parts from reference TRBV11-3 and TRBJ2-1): EAGVVQSPRYKIIEKKQPVAFWCNPISGHNTLYWYLQNLGQGPELLIRYENEEAVDDSQLPKDRFSAERLKGVDSTLKIQPAELGDSAVYLCASSLDPSDNEQFFGPGTRLTVL.

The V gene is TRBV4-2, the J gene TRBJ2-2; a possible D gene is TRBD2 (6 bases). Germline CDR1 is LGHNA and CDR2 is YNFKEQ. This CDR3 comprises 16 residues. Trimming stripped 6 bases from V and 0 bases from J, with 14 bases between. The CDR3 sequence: CASSRNSGTNTGELFF. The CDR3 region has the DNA TGTGCCAGCAGTCGGAATAGCGGAACGAACACCGGGGAGCTGTTTTTT.

DNA for the CDR3: TGTGCCAGCAGCTGGCGACTGAGCGGAAGCTCCTACGAGCAGTACTTC. Its translation is CASSWRLSGSSYEQYF. The chain combines TRBV9 with TRBJ2-7, with a tentative D call TRBD2 (5 bases). The germline CDR1 and CDR2 sequences are SGDLS and YYNGEE. The CDR3 is 16 amino acids. With 4 bases removed from V and 0 bases from J, the gap between germline ends came to 17 bases.

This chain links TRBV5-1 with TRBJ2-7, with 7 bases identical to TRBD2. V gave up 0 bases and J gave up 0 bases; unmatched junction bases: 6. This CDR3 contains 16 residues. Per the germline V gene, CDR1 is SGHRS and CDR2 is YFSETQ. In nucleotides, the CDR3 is TGCGCCAGCAGCTTGGATACTAGCGCGAGCTCCTACGAGCAGTACTTC. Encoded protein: CASSLDTSASSYEQYF.

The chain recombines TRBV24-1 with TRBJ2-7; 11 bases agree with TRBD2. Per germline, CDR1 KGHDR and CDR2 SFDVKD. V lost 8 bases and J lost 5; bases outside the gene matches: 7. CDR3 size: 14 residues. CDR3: CATKPSGRSDEQYF. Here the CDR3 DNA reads TGTGCCACCAAACCTAGCGGGAGGTCGGACGAGCAGTACTTC.

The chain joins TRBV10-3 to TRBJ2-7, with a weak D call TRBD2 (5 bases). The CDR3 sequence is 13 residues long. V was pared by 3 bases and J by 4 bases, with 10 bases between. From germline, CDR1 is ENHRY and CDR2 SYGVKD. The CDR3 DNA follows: TGTGCCATCAGTGATGGTGGCGGGTACGAGCAGTACTTC. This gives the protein CAISDGGGYEQYF.

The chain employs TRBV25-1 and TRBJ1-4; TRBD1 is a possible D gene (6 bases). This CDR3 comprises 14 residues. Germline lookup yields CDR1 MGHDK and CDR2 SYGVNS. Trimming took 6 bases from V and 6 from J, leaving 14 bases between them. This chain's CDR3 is CASRERGGDEKLFF. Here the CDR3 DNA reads TGTGCCAGCAGGGAAAGGGGGGGCGATGAAAAACTGTTTTTT. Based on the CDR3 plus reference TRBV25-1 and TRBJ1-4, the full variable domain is EADIYQTPRYLVIGTGKKITLECSQTMGHDKMYWYQQDPGMELHLIHYSYGVNSTEKGDLSSESTVSRIRTEHFPLTLESARPSHTSQYLCASRERGGDEKLFFGSGTQLSVL.

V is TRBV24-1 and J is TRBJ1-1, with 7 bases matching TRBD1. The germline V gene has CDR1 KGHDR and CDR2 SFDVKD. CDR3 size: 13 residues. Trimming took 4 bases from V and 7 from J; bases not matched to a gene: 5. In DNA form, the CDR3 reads TGTGCCACCAGTGACCCCCACAGGGGTGAAGCTTTCTTT. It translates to CATSDPHRGEAFF.

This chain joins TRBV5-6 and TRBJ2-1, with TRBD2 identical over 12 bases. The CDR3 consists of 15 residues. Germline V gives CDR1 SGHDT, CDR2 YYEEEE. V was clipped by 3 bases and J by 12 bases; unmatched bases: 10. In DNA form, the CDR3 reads TGTGCCAGCAGCTCTCCGGGACTAGCGGGCCCCGGGCAGTTCTTC. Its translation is CASSSPGLAGPGQFF.

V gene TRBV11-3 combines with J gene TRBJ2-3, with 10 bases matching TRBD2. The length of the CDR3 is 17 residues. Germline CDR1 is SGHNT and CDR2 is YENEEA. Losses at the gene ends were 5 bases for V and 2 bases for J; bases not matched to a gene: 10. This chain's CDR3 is CASSTIGLADITDTQYF. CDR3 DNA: TGTGCCAGCAGCACGATCGGACTAGCGGATATCACAGATACGCAGTATTTT.

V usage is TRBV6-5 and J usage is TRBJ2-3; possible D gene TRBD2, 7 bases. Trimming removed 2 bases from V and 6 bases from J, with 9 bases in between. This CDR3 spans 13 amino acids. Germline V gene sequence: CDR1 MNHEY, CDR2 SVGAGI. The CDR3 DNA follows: TGTGCCAGCAGTTACGGGAGGGGGGATACGCAGTATTTT. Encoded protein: CASSYGRGDTQYF.

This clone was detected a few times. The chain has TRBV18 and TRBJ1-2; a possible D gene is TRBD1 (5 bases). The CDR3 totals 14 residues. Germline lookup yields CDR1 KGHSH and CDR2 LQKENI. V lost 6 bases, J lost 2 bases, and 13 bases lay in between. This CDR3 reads CASSPGDGNYGYTF. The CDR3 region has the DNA TGTGCCAGCTCCCCGGGGGACGGGAACTATGGCTACACCTTC.

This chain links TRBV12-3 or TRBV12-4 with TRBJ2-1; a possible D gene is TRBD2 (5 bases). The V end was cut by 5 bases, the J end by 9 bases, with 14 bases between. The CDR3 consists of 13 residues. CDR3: CASSPTSGGEQFF. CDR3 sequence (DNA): TGTGCCAGCAGTCCCACTAGTGGCGGTGAGCAGTTCTTC.

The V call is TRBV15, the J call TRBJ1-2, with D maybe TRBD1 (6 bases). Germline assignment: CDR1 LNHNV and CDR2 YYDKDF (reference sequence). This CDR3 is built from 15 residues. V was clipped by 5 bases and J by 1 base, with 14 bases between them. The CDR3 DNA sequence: TGTGCCACCAGCCCTTCAGGGGCTGTTAACTATGGCTACACCTTC. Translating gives CATSPSGAVNYGYTF.